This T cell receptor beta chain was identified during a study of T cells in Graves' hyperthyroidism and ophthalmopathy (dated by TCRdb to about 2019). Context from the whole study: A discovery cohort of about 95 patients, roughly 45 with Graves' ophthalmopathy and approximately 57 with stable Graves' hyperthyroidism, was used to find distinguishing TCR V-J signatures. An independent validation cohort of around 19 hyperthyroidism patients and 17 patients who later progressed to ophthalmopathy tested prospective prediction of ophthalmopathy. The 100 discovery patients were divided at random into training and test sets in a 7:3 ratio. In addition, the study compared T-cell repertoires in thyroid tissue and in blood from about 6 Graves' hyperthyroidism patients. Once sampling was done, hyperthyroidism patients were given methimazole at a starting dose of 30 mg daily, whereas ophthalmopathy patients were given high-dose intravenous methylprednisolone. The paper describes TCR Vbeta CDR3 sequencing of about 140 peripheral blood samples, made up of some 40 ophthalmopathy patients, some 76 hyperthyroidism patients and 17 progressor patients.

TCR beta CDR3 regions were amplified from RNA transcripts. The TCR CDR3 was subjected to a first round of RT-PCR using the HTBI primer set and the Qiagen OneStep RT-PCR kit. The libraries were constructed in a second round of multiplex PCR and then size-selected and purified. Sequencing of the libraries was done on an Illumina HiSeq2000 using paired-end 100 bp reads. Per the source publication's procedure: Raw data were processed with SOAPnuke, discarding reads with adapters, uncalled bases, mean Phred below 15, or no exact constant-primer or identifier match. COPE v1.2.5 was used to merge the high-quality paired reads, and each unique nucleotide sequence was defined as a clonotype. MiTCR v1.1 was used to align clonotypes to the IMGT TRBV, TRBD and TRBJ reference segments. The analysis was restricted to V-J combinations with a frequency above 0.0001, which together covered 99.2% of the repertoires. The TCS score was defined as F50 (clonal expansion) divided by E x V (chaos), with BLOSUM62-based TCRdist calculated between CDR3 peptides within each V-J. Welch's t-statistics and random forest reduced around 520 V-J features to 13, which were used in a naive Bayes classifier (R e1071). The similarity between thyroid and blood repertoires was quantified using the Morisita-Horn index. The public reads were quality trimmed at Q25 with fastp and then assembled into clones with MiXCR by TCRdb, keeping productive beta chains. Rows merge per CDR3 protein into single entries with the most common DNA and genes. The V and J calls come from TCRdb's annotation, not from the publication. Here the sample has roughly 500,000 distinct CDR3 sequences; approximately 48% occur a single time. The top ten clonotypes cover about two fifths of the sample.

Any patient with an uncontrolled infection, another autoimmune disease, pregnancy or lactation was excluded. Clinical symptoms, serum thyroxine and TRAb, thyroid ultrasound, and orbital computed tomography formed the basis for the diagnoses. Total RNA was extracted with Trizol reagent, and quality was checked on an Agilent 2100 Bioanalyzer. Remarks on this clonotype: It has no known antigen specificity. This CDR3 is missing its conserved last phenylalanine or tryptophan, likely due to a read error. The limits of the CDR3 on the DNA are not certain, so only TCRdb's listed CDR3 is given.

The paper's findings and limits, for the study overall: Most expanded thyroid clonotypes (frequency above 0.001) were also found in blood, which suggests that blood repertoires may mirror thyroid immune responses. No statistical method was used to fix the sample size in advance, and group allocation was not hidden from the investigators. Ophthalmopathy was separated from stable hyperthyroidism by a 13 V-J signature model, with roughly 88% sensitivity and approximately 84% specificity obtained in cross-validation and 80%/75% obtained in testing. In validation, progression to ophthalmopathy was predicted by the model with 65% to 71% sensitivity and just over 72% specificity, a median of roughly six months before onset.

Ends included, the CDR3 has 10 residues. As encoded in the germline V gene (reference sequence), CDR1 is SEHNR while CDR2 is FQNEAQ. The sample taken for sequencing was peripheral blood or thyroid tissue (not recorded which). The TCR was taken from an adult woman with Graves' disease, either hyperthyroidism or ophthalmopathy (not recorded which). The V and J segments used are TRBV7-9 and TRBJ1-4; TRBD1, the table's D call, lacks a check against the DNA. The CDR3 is CASSQVGGNY.